The rows below give T cell receptor beta chains drawn from one sample of a study of blood T cell repertoires in COVID-19. TCRdb keeps only in-frame clones here, not all; method: immunoSEQ multiplex PCR. The repertoire holds approximately 60,000 clones, with about 78% as singletons. Sequencing was carried out using peripheral blood. The origin of the receptors is a woman at least 80 years old with acute or convalescent COVID-19. Both conserved end residues are part of each CDR3. Fields, in order: V gene, D gene, J gene, clone size, CDR3 DNA, CDR3 protein. D genes are given only for firm matches. Clone size is stated in some rows and not others, as once, few, many or a class when expanded.

TRBV9	NA	TRBJ2-5	few	TGTGCCAGCAGCGAGACAGTTCTTGAGACCCAGTACTTC	CASSETVLETQYF
TRBV28	NA	TRBJ1-1	NA	TGTGCCAGCACTATCGGGGTGAACACTGAAGCTTTCTTT	CASTIGVNTEAFF
TRBV28	NA	TRBJ2-3	NA	TGTGCCAGCAGTGCGGCGGGGCCCGGGGATACGCAGTATTTT	CASSAAGPGDTQYF
TRBV5-1	TRBD2	TRBJ2-5	NA	TGCGCCAGCAGCTTCCGGACTAGCGAGCAAGAGACCCAGTACTTC	CASSFRTSEQETQYF
TRBV28	NA	TRBJ2-3	NA	TGTGCCAGCAGTCCTCCGGGGAGCACAGATACGCAGTATTTT	CASSPPGSTDTQYF
TRBV15	NA	TRBJ2-3	few	TGTGCCACCAGCGGTACGGAGACTAGCACAGATACGCAGTATTTT	CATSGTETSTDTQYF
TRBV5-4	NA	TRBJ1-2	NA	TGTGCCAGCAGGAAGGCAGGAGGGGATGTCTACTATGGCTACACCTTC	CASRKAGGDVYYGYTF
TRBV4-3	NA	TRBJ2-7	NA	TGCGCCAGCAGCCAGAAGGCCGGGAGCTCCTACGAGCAGTACTTC	CASSQKAGSSYEQYF
TRBV29-1	NA	TRBJ1-4	once	TGCAGCGCTTCGACAGCTGAAAAACTGTTTTTT	CSASTAEKLFF
TRBV30	NA	TRBJ1-2	NA	TGTGCCTGGAGTTCGGGATCTGACTATGGCTACACCTTC	CAWSSGSDYGYTF
TRBV4-1	TRBD2	TRBJ2-1	NA	TGCGCCAGCAGCCTCGGGACTAGCGGGATAAGGGATGAGCAGTTCTTC	CASSLGTSGIRDEQFF
TRBV6-1	NA	TRBJ1-5	NA	TGTGCCAGCAGTGACCAGGGAGGCGGCAATCAGCCCCAGCATTTT	CASSDQGGGNQPQHF
TRBV2	TRBD1	TRBJ2-2	NA	TGTGCCAGCCGGGGTTGGGACAGGGGCAACACCGGGGAGCTGTTTTTT	CASRGWDRGNTGELFF
TRBV18	TRBD1	TRBJ1-3	NA	TGTGCCAGCTCGTACACAGGGGGCAGCTCTGGAAACACCATATATTTT	CASSYTGGSSGNTIYF
TRBV5-1	NA	TRBJ1-6	few	TGCGCCAGCAGCTTGGGGTACAAGAATTCACCCCTCCACTTT	CASSLGYKNSPLHF
TRBV25-1	NA	TRBJ2-1	once	TGTGCCAGCAGTAGTGAAAGGGGGGGCCGGCAGTTCTTC	CASSSERGGRQFF
TRBV6-4	NA	TRBJ1-1	NA	TGTGCCAGCAGCCGAGGGGGGGAGGGCACTGAAGCTTTCTTT	CASSRGGEGTEAFF
TRBV2	NA	TRBJ1-5	few	TGTGCCAGCAGTGGAGAGGGGGTCCGGCCCCAGCATTTT	CASSGEGVRPQHF
TRBV30	TRBD2	TRBJ2-3	NA	TGTGCCTTTTTACTAGCGGGAGCCACAGATACGCAGTATTTT	CAFLLAGATDTQYF
TRBV2	NA	TRBJ2-5	NA	TGTGCCAGCAGTGAAGCTGGGCCCCAGAGCGAGACCCAGTACTTC	CASSEAGPQSETQYF
TRBV7-9	TRBD1	TRBJ1-1	NA	TGTGCCAGCAGCTTAGCAGGGGGCGAAACTGAAGCTTTCTTT	CASSLAGGETEAFF
TRBV19	NA	TRBJ2-1	NA	TGTGCCAGTGCTTTAGGGGCCTACAATGAGCAGTTCTTC	CASALGAYNEQFF
TRBV19	NA	TRBJ1-1	NA	TGTGCCAGTAGTATTTACGCAGGCACTGAAGCTTTCTTT	CASSIYAGTEAFF
TRBV5-8	NA	TRBJ2-1	NA	TGTGCCAGCAGCTTCCCCCCAGGGCGGTCCTACAATGAGCAGTTCTTC	CASSFPPGRSYNEQFF
TRBV27	NA	TRBJ2-3	NA	TGTGCCACCTACATGGCGGGGAGCCGAGATACGCAGTATTTT	CATYMAGSRDTQYF
TRBV18	TRBD1	TRBJ2-4	NA	TGTGCCAGCTCACCAGAGTACAGGGGAGCCAAAAACATTCAGTACTTC	CASSPEYRGAKNIQYF
TRBV2	TRBD2	TRBJ2-3	NA	TGTGCCAGCGAATCTAGCGGGACCACAGATACGCAGTATTTT	CASESSGTTDTQYF
TRBV20-1	NA	TRBJ1-1	NA	TGCAGTGCTAGAGATCCAAGGGGAGCTTTCTTT	CSARDPRGAFF
TRBV6-5	TRBD1	TRBJ2-7	few	TGTGCCAGCAGTTACTACCCGGGACAGGGGATGAACGAGCAGTACTTC	CASSYYPGQGMNEQYF
TRBV2	NA	TRBJ1-5	NA	TGTGCCAGCCGGAGCAGAGGAATTAGCAATCAGCCCCAGCATTTT	CASRSRGISNQPQHF
TRBV5-4	TRBD2	TRBJ2-7	NA	TGTGCCAGCTTCGCGGGGTTAGCGGGAGTGGAAGAGCAGTACTTC	CASFAGLAGVEEQYF
TRBV6-5	TRBD2	TRBJ2-7	NA	TGTGCCAGCAGGAGGCGGGAGCATCACGAGCAGTACTTC	CASRRREHHEQYF
TRBV28	TRBD2	TRBJ2-3	NA	TGTGCCAGCAGGACTAGCGGGAGAGGGGATACGCAGTATTTT	CASRTSGRGDTQYF
TRBV7-9	NA	TRBJ1-2	NA	TGTGCCAGCAGCTTACAGGGGAACTATGGCTACACCTTC	CASSLQGNYGYTF
TRBV27	TRBD1	TRBJ2-1	NA	TGTGCCAGCAGTACCCCGGGACAGGGACATGGGAAGCAGTTCTTC	CASSTPGQGHGKQFF
TRBV28	TRBD1	TRBJ1-6	NA	TGTGCCACTTACCGGGACAGAGATAATTCACCCCTCCACTTT	CATYRDRDNSPLHF
TRBV7-9	TRBD1	TRBJ1-5	NA	TGTGCCAGCAGCCGAGGGACAGGTTATCAGCCCCAGCATTTT	CASSRGTGYQPQHF
TRBV10-3	TRBD2	TRBJ2-7	NA	TGTGCCATCGGAAAGCGGGAGCCCCCCTACGAGCAGTACTTC	CAIGKREPPYEQYF
TRBV28	NA	TRBJ1-5	NA	TGTGCCAGCAGTTTATTAGGCAGGAACAATCAGCCCCAGCATTTT	CASSLLGRNNQPQHF
TRBV5-6	NA	TRBJ2-1	NA	TGTGCCAGCAGCTTGGTGTGGGGCGGTAGCTCCTACAATGAGCAGTTCTTC	CASSLVWGGSSYNEQFF
TRBV27	TRBD1	TRBJ1-2	few	TGTGCCAGCGGTCAGACCGGGACAGGGGACGGCTACACCTTC	CASGQTGTGDGYTF
TRBV4-3	NA	TRBJ1-4	NA	TGCGCCAGCAGCCCAAAGCGGAGTGAAAAACTGTTTTTT	CASSPKRSEKLFF
TRBV27	NA	TRBJ2-7	few	TGTGCCAGCAGTTTATATGGGGCAAGCTCCTACGAGCAGTACTTC	CASSLYGASSYEQYF
TRBV6-5	NA	TRBJ2-7	NA	TGTGCCAGCAGAATGGGGCGGTCCGTCTCCTACGAGCAGTACTTC	CASRMGRSVSYEQYF
TRBV29-1	NA	TRBJ2-3	NA	TGCAGCGCTTTGACCCACCGGGGGGATACGCAGTATTTT	CSALTHRGDTQYF
TRBV2	NA	TRBJ2-5	NA	TGTGCCAGCAGTCCCGAACGTCTACGAGGGGAGACCCAGTACTTC	CASSPERLRGETQYF
TRBV6-2/TRBV6-3	NA	TRBJ2-7	few	TGTGCCAGCAGTTACTATTCACAGATTACCTACGAGCAGTACTTC	CASSYYSQITYEQYF
TRBV12-3/TRBV12-4	NA	TRBJ1-2	NA	TGTGCCAGCAGTCTCAGGCATGGCTACACCTTC	CASSLRHGYTF
TRBV6-1	NA	TRBJ1-5	NA	TGTGCCAGCAGTGAAGGGATCCTGGGAGGCAATCAGCCCCAGCATTTT	CASSEGILGGNQPQHF
TRBV24-1	NA	TRBJ2-3	NA	TGTGCCACCAGTGATTTACAGGGTAACTCAGATACGCAGTATTTT	CATSDLQGNSDTQYF